This TCR beta chain is from a study of blood T cell repertoires in COVID-19. From germline, CDR1 is MNHEY and CDR2 SVGAGI. The V segment lost 6 bases and the J segment 0 bases; nucleotides outside the gene matches: 6. The CDR3 has 15 amino acids. Sequenced by immunoSEQ multiplex PCR; TCRdb stores in-frame clones only, minus some. Counted here are some 220,000 clones, roughly four fifths occurring once; the ten biggest clones make up 4%. The chain couples TRBV6-5 to TRBJ2-7; 9 nucleotides line up with TRBD1. Sequenced material: peripheral blood. The receptor was derived from a man in his fifties with acute or convalescent COVID-19. The CDR3 spells CASSLRQGGSYEQYF. As DNA, the CDR3 is TGTGCCAGCAGCCTCCGACAGGGGGGCTCCTACGAGCAGTACTTC.